Described below is a single T cell receptor beta chain sequence and its context. Its specificity is not known. The sample originates from a study of cytomegalovirus exposure and HLA in healthy donors. The CDR3 length is 12 residues. V was cut by 6 bases and J by 0 bases, with 5 bases left in between. Germline lookup yields CDR1 MGHDK and CDR2 SYGVNS. Study outcomes and limitations: It was taken for granted in presence/absence analyses that sequencing depth across donors was roughly uniform. In a later analysis, a missense DCLRE1C variant was linked to TCR beta V- and J-gene trimming.

A multiplex PCR was run with 60 Vbeta primers and 13 Jbeta primers. Per the study methods: In a later analysis, the count reached 74 million or so unique TCR beta chains, with approximately 10 million shared. Clones were sequenced by immunoSEQ multiplex PCR, and TCRdb holds only the in-frame ones, with some missing. The V and J calls and clone size are taken from that table; D and trimming were inferred from the DNA. The repertoire has approximately 190,000 clones, roughly 80% of them found once; the top ten carry approximately 6.3%. The V call is TRBV25-1, the J call TRBJ1-1; no definite D call. This clonotype was obtained from a man aged 35-49 years in good health and CMV-seropositive. Sequenced sample: PBMCs. The CDR3 spells CASSGVNTEAFF. CDR3 DNA sequence: TGTGCCAGCAGCGGGGTGAACACTGAAGCTTTCTTT.